The clone carrying this T cell receptor (beta chain) was picked up a small number of times. This record belongs to a study of response to subunit inactivated influenza vaccine. CDR3 size: 17 residues. Germline CDR1 KGHDR, CDR2 SFDVKD. The V gene end was trimmed by 6 bases and the J gene end by 3 bases; junction bases not matched to a gene: 14. Each CDR3 protein is one row after TCRdb ran MiXCR on the RT-PCR reads. The sample carries 500,000 to 700,000 distinct CDR3 sequences, around a quarter recorded once. The sample was also linked to a second study, of T cells expressing NK-cell markers. That report notes: UMIs accompanied the 5'RACE template switching by which TCR beta cDNA was made. Source material for TCR beta repertoires consisted of sorted CD3+CD56+NKG2C+, CD3+CD56+NKG2C- and CD3+CD56-NKG2C+ T cells. Several experiments confined sorting to alpha-beta TCR T cells with an anti-gamma-delta TCR antibody. These clonotypes, the leaders elsewhere, also led the CD3+CD56-NKG2C+ fraction in several donors.

The sequences come from CD4+ T cells sorted from PBMCs, collected roughly 13 days after vaccination. The V gene is TRBV24-1, the J gene TRBJ2-7, with 9 positions matching TRBD1. The TCR was taken from a man aged 45 to 65 who received an inactivated influenza vaccine. The CDR3: CATSSADSGTGNYEQYF. The CDR3 coding sequence is TGTGCCACCAGTTCGGCCGATTCCGGGACAGGGAACTACGAGCAGTACTTC.